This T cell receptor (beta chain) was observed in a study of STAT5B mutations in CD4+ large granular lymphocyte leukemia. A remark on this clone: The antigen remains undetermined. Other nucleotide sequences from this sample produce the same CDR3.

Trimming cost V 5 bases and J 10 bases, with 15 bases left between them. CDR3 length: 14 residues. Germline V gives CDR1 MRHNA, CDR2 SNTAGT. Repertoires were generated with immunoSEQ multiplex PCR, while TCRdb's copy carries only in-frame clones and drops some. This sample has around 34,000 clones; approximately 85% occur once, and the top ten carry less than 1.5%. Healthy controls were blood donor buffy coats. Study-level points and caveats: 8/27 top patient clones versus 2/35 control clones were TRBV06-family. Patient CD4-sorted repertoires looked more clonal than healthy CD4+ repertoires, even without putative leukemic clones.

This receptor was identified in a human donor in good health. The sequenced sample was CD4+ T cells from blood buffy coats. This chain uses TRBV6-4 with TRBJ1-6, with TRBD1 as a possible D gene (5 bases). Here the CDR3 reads CASSSQGAGSPLHF. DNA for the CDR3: TGTGCCAGCAGTAGTCAGGGTGCGGGATCACCCCTCCACTTT.